Below are 13 T cell receptor beta chains sequenced from a single sample in a study of cytomegalovirus exposure and HLA in healthy donors. Measured with immunoSEQ multiplex PCR; TCRdb has only the in-frame clones, and not every one. The sample contains approximately 150,000 clones, about 90% of which appear only once. Sequencing used PBMCs. Receptors originate from a woman between 18 and 29 years old in good health and CMV-seropositive.

The rearrangement links TRBV19 to TRBJ1-1; D gene unclear. Germline CDR1 reads LNHDA; CDR2 reads SQIVND (reference sequence). This CDR3 contains 15 residues. V was trimmed by 3 bases and J by 0 bases, leaving 11 bases between them. DNA of the CDR3: TGTGCCAGTAGTATGATGTTGAGGATGAACACTGAAGCTTTCTTT. Translation gives CASSMMLRMNTEAFF.

This chain links TRBV2 with TRBJ1-2; D uncertain. Trimming shortened V by 8 bases and J by 7 bases, and 14 bases separated the two germline ends. The CDR3 has 12 amino acids. Germline loops: CDR1 SNHLY, CDR2 FYNNEI. The CDR3 spells CASRPGRVGYTF. The CDR3 bases are TGTGCCAGCCGCCCCGGTCGGGTTGGCTACACCTTC.

This clone appeared once. The chain couples TRBV19 to TRBJ2-3; D perhaps matches TRBD2 (5 bases). This CDR3 has 14 residues. The V end lost 4 bases, the J end lost 1 base, and 9 bases lay between the germline ends. Germline CDR1 reads LNHDA; CDR2 reads SQIVND (reference sequence). CDR3: CASSRRTGTDTQYF. In nucleotides, the CDR3 is TGTGCCAGTAGTAGGCGGACTGGCACAGATACGCAGTATTTT.

V usage is TRBV6-5 and J usage is TRBJ2-7; tentative D call: TRBD2 (6 bases). The CDR3 contains 15 residues. Trimming cost V 0 bases and J 2 bases, with 11 bases left between them. CDR1 is MNHEY and CDR2 is SVGAGI in the germline V gene. The CDR3, as DNA: TGTGCCAGCAGTTACTCCGGGGGACTTCCCTACGAGCAGTACTTC. The encoded protein is CASSYSGGLPYEQYF.

The chain recombines TRBV28 with TRBJ2-5; 8 nucleotides line up with TRBD1. CDR3 length: 14 residues. CDR1 is MDHEN, CDR2 SYDVKM, per germline. The trim removed 5 bases at V and 5 bases at J, leaving 7 bases unmatched. Here the CDR3 reads CASSQDREGETQYF. The CDR3 region has the DNA TGTGCCAGCAGTCAGGACAGGGAAGGCGAGACCCAGTACTTC.

The chain is built from TRBV5-6 and TRBJ2-5, with a weak D call TRBD2 (6 bases). Germline CDR1 and CDR2: SGHDT and YYEEEE. V lost 0 bases and J lost 1, with 10 bases in between. The CDR3 runs to 15 residues. CDR3 DNA sequence: TGTGCCAGCAGCTTGGTGGGGACTGGCCAAGAGACCCAGTACTTC. Protein sequence: CASSLVGTGQETQYF.

This clone was seen just once. The chain links TRBV7-9 to TRBJ1-2; D gene unclear. This CDR3 is 14 amino acids long. Trimming shortened V by 1 base and J by 4 bases, and 10 bases separated the two germline ends. Per the germline V gene, CDR1 is SEHNR and CDR2 is FQNEAQ (reference sequence). The CDR3 spells CASSLGEGGYGYTF. The CDR3 nucleotides are TGTGCCAGCAGCTTAGGGGAGGGAGGCTATGGCTACACCTTC.

This clone was counted between two and nine times. The chain is built from TRBV7-9 and TRBJ2-2; possibly TRBD2 for D (5 bases). Trimming cost V 1 base and J 6 bases, with 9 bases left between them. The germline V gene has CDR1 SEHNR and CDR2 FQNEAQ (reference sequence). The CDR3 runs to 14 residues. The CDR3 sequence is CASSLVSGSGELFF. Here the CDR3 DNA reads TGTGCCAGCAGCTTAGTATCGGGGTCCGGGGAGCTGTTTTTT.

The chain recombines TRBV6-5 with TRBJ2-7; a possible D gene is TRBD1 (8 bases). The ends were cut back, 6 bases at V and 1 base at J, with 16 bases in the middle. This CDR3 is built from 15 residues. Germline assignment: CDR1 MNHEY and CDR2 SVGAGI. CDR3 sequence reads: CASRGGRQGSYEQYF. The CDR3 DNA follows: TGTGCCAGCAGGGGGGGGCGACAGGGGTCCTACGAGCAGTACTTC.

The V gene is TRBV7-9, the J gene TRBJ1-4, with a possible D match to TRBD1 (6 bases). Germline-derived CDR1 and CDR2 are SEHNR and FQNEAQ (reference sequence). The CDR3 covers 15 residues. V lost 3 bases and J 5 bases, leaving 13 bases between the germline ends. The CDR3 is CASSFLGQFNEKLFF. In DNA, the CDR3 is TGTGCCAGCAGCTTCCTAGGACAGTTCAATGAAAAACTGTTTTTT.

This chain connects TRBV2 to TRBJ1-2; D not resolved. The V gene's germline CDR1 is SNHLY and CDR2 FYNNEI. The length of the CDR3 is 13 residues. The germline V and J ends were trimmed by 6 bases and 5 bases, with 13 bases remaining between them. The DNA of the CDR3 is TGTGCCAGCAGCCGAGGAGGGTCGTATGGCTACACCTTC. As protein: CASSRGGSYGYTF.

This chain links TRBV18 with TRBJ2-1, with 8 bases aligning to TRBD2. The CDR3 runs to 17 residues. Trimming removed 3 bases from V and 0 bases from J; junction bases left unmatched: 7. Germline-derived CDR1 and CDR2 are KGHSH and LQKENI. As DNA, the CDR3 is TGTGCCAGCTCACCCCTGGGCGGGGGGCGCTCCTACAATGAGCAGTTCTTC. As protein: CASSPLGGGRSYNEQFF.

J is TRBJ1-1 and V is TRBV7-8; D unclear. V was pared by 3 bases and J by 1 base, with 12 bases between. Germline lookup yields CDR1 SGHVS and CDR2 FQNEAQ. The CDR3 spans 15 residues. CDR3 loop: CASSLTRLGNTEAFF. DNA for the CDR3: TGTGCCAGCAGCTTGACGAGGTTGGGGAACACTGAAGCTTTCTTT.